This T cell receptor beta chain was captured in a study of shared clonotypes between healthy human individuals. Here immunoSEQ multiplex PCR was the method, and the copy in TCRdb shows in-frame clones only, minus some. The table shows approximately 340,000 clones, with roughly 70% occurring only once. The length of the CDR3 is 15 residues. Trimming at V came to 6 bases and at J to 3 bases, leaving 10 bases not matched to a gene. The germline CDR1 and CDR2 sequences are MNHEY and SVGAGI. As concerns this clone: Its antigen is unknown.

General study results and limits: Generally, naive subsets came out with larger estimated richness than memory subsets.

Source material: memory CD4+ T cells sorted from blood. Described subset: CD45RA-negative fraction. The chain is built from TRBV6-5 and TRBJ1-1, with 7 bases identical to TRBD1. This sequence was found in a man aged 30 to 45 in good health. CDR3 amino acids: CASSLQGSGYTEAFF. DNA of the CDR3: TGTGCCAGCAGCCTACAGGGGAGTGGTTACACTGAAGCTTTCTTT.